Sequencing of this T cell receptor (beta chain) was carried out in a study of blood T cell repertoires in COVID-19. Some clones are missing from TCRdb's copy, which holds only in-frame ones; the method was immunoSEQ multiplex PCR. The table lists hundreds of thousands of clones, about 89% of them singletons. Trimming stripped 1 base from V and 4 bases from J, with 11 bases between. This CDR3 has 14 residues. Germline CDR1 and CDR2: SGHNT and YENEEA. The receptor's source is a woman in her forties or fifties with COVID-19, enrolled during active disease. This rearrangement joins TRBV11-3 to TRBJ2-7, with D uncertain. Sequencing input: peripheral blood. CDR3 sequence (DNA): TGTGCCAGCAGCTTAGGGGTGAAGGAGTACGAGCAGTACTTC. Protein product: CASSLGVKEYEQYF.